Presented here are 2 T cell receptor beta chains from one specimen sequenced in a study of CD8+CD57+ T cells in acquired aplastic anemia. Selection for sequencing was limited to patients who had shown CD8+CD57+ cell expansion by flow cytometry. Genomic DNA templated the TCR beta VDJ and CDR3 profiling. MiXCR was run by TCRdb on the reads, yielding one entry per CDR3 protein. The sample has some 160,000 distinct CDR3 sequences, around half seen once. Input material: sorted CD4+, CD8+, or CD8+CD57+ T cells (not recorded which) from PBMCs. The receptors stem from a human donor with aplastic anemia.

As for this clonotype: A clone one base away is much larger, so this may be a read error. This chain joins TRBV7-8 and TRBJ2-1; 9 nucleotides align to TRBD2. The CDR3 has 16 residues. Germline loops: CDR1 SGHVS, CDR2 FQNEAQ. CDR3 amino acids: CASGLEGTSLHNEQFF. The CDR3 nucleotides read TGTGCCAGCGGCTTAGAAGGGACTAGCCTTCACAATGAGCAGTTCTTC. Drawing the rest from reference TRBV7-8 and TRBJ2-1, the complete variable domain is GAGVSQSPRYKVAKRGQDVALRCDPISGHVSLFWYQQALGQGPEFLTYFQNEAQLDKSGLPSDRFFAERPEGSVSTLKIQRTQQEDSAVYLCASGLEGTSLHNEQFFGPGTRLTVL.

In its sample, this clonotype was seen once. A much larger clone differs by one base, so this may be a read error. The CDR3 DNA sequence: TGCGCCAGCAGCGCGGGACAGGGTCCCAATCAGCCCCAGCATTTT. It codes for CASSAGQGPNQPQHF. V usage is TRBV5-1 and J usage is TRBJ1-5; 9 bases agree with TRBD1. CDR3 length equals 15 residues. V lost 4 bases, J lost 3 bases, and 5 bases stayed unmatched. Germline assignment: CDR1 SGHRS and CDR2 YFSETQ. The full variable domain, completed using reference TRBV5-1 and TRBJ1-5, is KAGVTQTPRYLIKTRGQQVTLSCSPISGHRSVSWYQQTPGQGLQFLFEYFSETQRNKGNFPGRFSGRQFSNSRSEMNVSTLELGDSALYLCASSAGQGPNQPQHFGDGTRLSIL.